This is a list of T cell receptor beta chains from one sample in a study of cytomegalovirus exposure and HLA in healthy donors. Produced via immunoSEQ multiplex PCR; TCRdb's table is partial and in-frame only. The sample includes roughly 110,000 clones, just over 70% of them seen just once. The sample was PBMCs. The receptors were sampled from a boy younger than 18 in good health and CMV-seronegative. CDR3s include the opening cysteine and the closing phenylalanine or tryptophan. A D gene is named only where the DNA matches it firmly. Clone size is given for some rows only: seen once, a few or many times, or a class if the clone is expanded.

D gene: TRBD1; J gene: TRBJ1-2; V gene: TRBV5-6; clone size: -; CDR3 DNA: TGTGCCAGCAGCCCTGGACAGGGCGGAGGGAAATATGGCTACACCTTC; CDR3 protein: CASSPGQGGGKYGYTF
D gene: -; J gene: TRBJ2-7; V gene: TRBV5-4; clone size: -; CDR3 DNA: TGTGCCAGCAGCATTAGCCCCCCAGGGACCTACGAGCAGTACTTC; CDR3 protein: CASSISPPGTYEQYF
D gene: -; J gene: TRBJ2-1; V gene: TRBV28; clone size: once; CDR3 DNA: TGTGCCAGCGGTCAGGGTACCGGGCCCTACAATGAGCAGTTCTTC; CDR3 protein: CASGQGTGPYNEQFF
D gene: TRBD2; J gene: TRBJ2-5; V gene: TRBV7-9; clone size: -; CDR3 DNA: TGTGCCAGCAGCTTATTTCTAGCGGGAGGGCCGGAGACCCAGTACTTC; CDR3 protein: CASSLFLAGGPETQYF
D gene: TRBD2; J gene: TRBJ2-5; V gene: TRBV27; clone size: -; CDR3 DNA: TGTGCCAGCAGTTTATTAGCGGGGGGGCAAGAGACCCAGTACTTC; CDR3 protein: CASSLLAGGQETQYF
D gene: TRBD2; J gene: TRBJ2-7; V gene: TRBV5-1; clone size: -; CDR3 DNA: TGCGCCAGCAGCTTAGCCCTAGCGGGAGAGGCCGAGCAGTACTTC; CDR3 protein: CASSLALAGEAEQYF
D gene: TRBD1; J gene: TRBJ2-7; V gene: TRBV13; clone size: -; CDR3 DNA: TGTGCCAGCAGCCCTCGGGGACAGCGTACCCCCTACGAGCAGTACTTC; CDR3 protein: CASSPRGQRTPYEQYF
D gene: TRBD2; J gene: TRBJ2-5; V gene: TRBV29-1; clone size: few; CDR3 DNA: TGCAGCGCCAGACTAGCGGGAGAGAGGGAGACCCAGTACTTC; CDR3 protein: CSARLAGERETQYF
D gene: TRBD2; J gene: TRBJ2-7; V gene: TRBV4-1; clone size: once; CDR3 DNA: TGCGCCAGCAGCCCCCTGTTTGACGGGGGGGCCGCCGAGCAGTACTTC; CDR3 protein: CASSPLFDGGAAEQYF
D gene: TRBD2; J gene: TRBJ2-3; V gene: TRBV10-1; clone size: -; CDR3 DNA: TGCGCCAGCAGTGACCGGGCGGGAGGTATGGCGGATACGCAGTATTTT; CDR3 protein: CASSDRAGGMADTQYF
D gene: -; J gene: TRBJ2-1; V gene: TRBV7-9; clone size: many; CDR3 DNA: TGTGCCAGCAGCTTTTTGGTGGGGGCGGGAGAGTACAATGAGCAGTTCTTC; CDR3 protein: CASSFLVGAGEYNEQFF
D gene: -; J gene: TRBJ2-3; V gene: TRBV6-4; clone size: -; CDR3 DNA: TGTGCCAGCAGTGAGGGGGGGGCGGGAGATACGCAGTATTTT; CDR3 protein: CASSEGGAGDTQYF
D gene: -; J gene: TRBJ1-4; V gene: TRBV7-6; clone size: once; CDR3 DNA: TGTGCCAGCAGCTTACGAAGGGCAGAGGGTGAAAAACTGTTTTTT; CDR3 protein: CASSLRRAEGEKLFF
D gene: TRBD2; J gene: TRBJ2-2; V gene: TRBV18; clone size: -; CDR3 DNA: TGTGCCAGCTCACCAGTTGACCCTAGCGGGGGGAACACCGGGGAGCTGTTTTTT; CDR3 protein: CASSPVDPSGGNTGELFF
D gene: -; J gene: TRBJ1-1; V gene: TRBV18; clone size: -; CDR3 DNA: TGTGCCAGCTCAGAAACGGGGGGCGGGACTGAAGCTTTCTTT; CDR3 protein: CASSETGGGTEAFF
D gene: TRBD1; J gene: TRBJ2-2; V gene: TRBV5-6; clone size: -; CDR3 DNA: TGCGCCAGCAGCCTAGGACAGGGGGCTGTCCCCGGGGAGCTGTTTTTT; CDR3 protein: CASSLGQGAVPGELFF
D gene: -; J gene: TRBJ1-2; V gene: TRBV28; clone size: -; CDR3 DNA: TGTGCCAGCTTGGGGGGAGGGGACCGCAATAACTATGGCTACACCTTC; CDR3 protein: CASLGGGDRNNYGYTF
D gene: TRBD2; J gene: TRBJ2-1; V gene: TRBV5-1; clone size: -; CDR3 DNA: TGCGCCAGCAGCTTTACCGGGACTAGCGGGAGTCTGCAGTTCTTC; CDR3 protein: CASSFTGTSGSLQFF
D gene: TRBD2; J gene: TRBJ2-3; V gene: TRBV6-4; clone size: once; CDR3 DNA: TGTGCCAGCAGTGAGCAGCGGGGGGGAACAGATACGCAGTATTTT; CDR3 protein: CASSEQRGGTDTQYF
D gene: -; J gene: TRBJ1-1; V gene: TRBV14; clone size: few; CDR3 DNA: TGTGCCAGCAGCCGAGGCCGTTCAGGGATTTTGAACACTGAAGCTTTCTTT; CDR3 protein: CASSRGRSGILNTEAFF
D gene: TRBD1; J gene: TRBJ2-7; V gene: TRBV15; clone size: -; CDR3 DNA: TGTGCCACCAGCAGAGATCCCCAGGGGGCTCGCGAGCAGTACTTC; CDR3 protein: CATSRDPQGAREQYF
D gene: -; J gene: TRBJ2-7; V gene: TRBV7-9; clone size: -; CDR3 DNA: TGTGCCAGCAGCTTAGAGGGACAAGCCTACGAGCAGTACTTC; CDR3 protein: CASSLEGQAYEQYF
D gene: TRBD2; J gene: TRBJ2-1; V gene: TRBV4-3; clone size: -; CDR3 DNA: TGCGCCAGCAGCCACGGGACTAGCGGGGGCAATGAGCAGTTCTTC; CDR3 protein: CASSHGTSGGNEQFF
D gene: TRBD1; J gene: TRBJ2-7; V gene: TRBV5-1; clone size: few; CDR3 DNA: TGCGCCAGCAGCCAGACAGGGTCACTCTACGAGCAGTACTTC; CDR3 protein: CASSQTGSLYEQYF
D gene: TRBD2; J gene: TRBJ2-7; V gene: TRBV28; clone size: -; CDR3 DNA: TGTGCCAGCAGTTTGGGAGGGGACGAGCAGTACTTC; CDR3 protein: CASSLGGDEQYF
D gene: TRBD1; J gene: TRBJ1-6; V gene: TRBV5-4; clone size: -; CDR3 DNA: TGTGCCAGCAGCTCGACAGGGAGCTCCTATAATTCACCCCTCCACTTT; CDR3 protein: CASSSTGSSYNSPLHF
D gene: -; J gene: TRBJ1-1; V gene: TRBV9; clone size: few; CDR3 DNA: TGTGCCAGCAGCGTAGATGGGGGGTACACTGAAGCTTTCTTT; CDR3 protein: CASSVDGGYTEAFF
D gene: TRBD1; J gene: TRBJ2-3; V gene: TRBV9; clone size: medium-sized; CDR3 DNA: TGTGCCAGCAGCGTAAGAGGACAGGGGACAGATACGCAGTATTTT; CDR3 protein: CASSVRGQGTDTQYF
D gene: -; J gene: TRBJ1-2; V gene: TRBV7-8; clone size: -; CDR3 DNA: TGTGCCAGCAGCTTAGCCTCGTTGCACAGGGTTAACTATGGCTACACCTTC; CDR3 protein: CASSLASLHRVNYGYTF
D gene: TRBD1; J gene: TRBJ1-2; V gene: TRBV11-2; clone size: -; CDR3 DNA: TGTGCCAGCAGCTTGGGGTCCACAGGGGTGAATGGCTACACCTTC; CDR3 protein: CASSLGSTGVNGYTF
D gene: -; J gene: TRBJ1-6; V gene: TRBV6-6; clone size: -; CDR3 DNA: TGTGCCAGCAGTTACTCCCACTTTTCCCCACCCCTCCACTTT; CDR3 protein: CASSYSHFSPPLHF
D gene: -; J gene: TRBJ1-5; V gene: TRBV7-8; clone size: -; CDR3 DNA: TGTGCCAGCAGCCCCGATGGACAAGACAATCAGCCCCAGCATTTT; CDR3 protein: CASSPDGQDNQPQHF
D gene: TRBD1; J gene: TRBJ2-7; V gene: TRBV9; clone size: -; CDR3 DNA: TGTGCCAGCAGCGAGGGGGCCATAAACTCCTACGAGCAGTACTTC; CDR3 protein: CASSEGAINSYEQYF
D gene: -; J gene: TRBJ1-2; V gene: TRBV2; clone size: -; CDR3 DNA: TGTGCCAGCAGTGTGGTCGGTGGCTACACCTTC; CDR3 protein: CASSVVGGYTF
D gene: TRBD2; J gene: TRBJ2-1; V gene: TRBV5-1; clone size: few; CDR3 DNA: TGCGCCAGCAGCCCCAACGGGGGGGGCACCTACAATGAGCAGTTCTTC; CDR3 protein: CASSPNGGGTYNEQFF
D gene: -; J gene: TRBJ1-1; V gene: TRBV19; clone size: -; CDR3 DNA: TGTGCCAGTAGTACCCAGGAGGGCGCGAGGTGGAACACTGAAGCTTTCTTT; CDR3 protein: CASSTQEGARWNTEAFF
D gene: -; J gene: TRBJ2-7; V gene: TRBV27; clone size: -; CDR3 DNA: TGTGCCAGCAGTTTAATGGGGGGAAACGAGCAGTACTTC; CDR3 protein: CASSLMGGNEQYF
D gene: -; J gene: TRBJ1-1; V gene: TRBV7-3; clone size: -; CDR3 DNA: TGTGCCAGCAGCGGAAGGGGATCCACTGAAGCTTTCTTT; CDR3 protein: CASSGRGSTEAFF
D gene: -; J gene: TRBJ1-3; V gene: TRBV28; clone size: -; CDR3 DNA: TGTGCCAGCAGTTTATCCGGGTCCGGAAACACCATATATTTT; CDR3 protein: CASSLSGSGNTIYF
D gene: -; J gene: TRBJ1-4; V gene: TRBV20-1; clone size: -; CDR3 DNA: TGCAGTGGGACAAGTCATGAAAAACTGTTTTTT; CDR3 protein: CSGTSHEKLFF
D gene: TRBD1; J gene: TRBJ2-1; V gene: TRBV2; clone size: -; CDR3 DNA: TGTGCCAGCAGTCCCCAGACAGGGGCCTACAATGAGCAGTTCTTC; CDR3 protein: CASSPQTGAYNEQFF
D gene: -; J gene: TRBJ2-7; V gene: TRBV28; clone size: -; CDR3 DNA: TGTGCCAGCAGCCCCGTCGGACAGATGGACTACGAGCAGTACTTC; CDR3 protein: CASSPVGQMDYEQYF
D gene: -; J gene: TRBJ2-2; V gene: TRBV28; clone size: few; CDR3 DNA: TGTGCCAGCAGCGGACACGGGGAGCTGTTTTTT; CDR3 protein: CASSGHGELFF
D gene: -; J gene: TRBJ1-2; V gene: TRBV10-3; clone size: -; CDR3 DNA: TGTGCCATCAGTGAGCCGACGATAACAGGGTCGGATGGCTACACCTTC; CDR3 protein: CAISEPTITGSDGYTF
D gene: -; J gene: TRBJ1-1; V gene: TRBV5-1; clone size: -; CDR3 DNA: TGCGCCAGCAGCCGATTGGGGGCGCCGAACACTGAGGCTTTCTTT; CDR3 protein: CASSRLGAPNTEAFF
D gene: -; J gene: TRBJ1-2; V gene: TRBV5-6; clone size: -; CDR3 DNA: TGTGCCAGCAGCTTGGATGGGGAGGACGGCTATGGCTACACCTTC; CDR3 protein: CASSLDGEDGYGYTF
D gene: -; J gene: TRBJ2-5; V gene: TRBV15; clone size: -; CDR3 DNA: TGTGCCACCAGCAGACGGCGGCAAGAGACCCAGTACTTC; CDR3 protein: CATSRRRQETQYF
D gene: -; J gene: TRBJ1-1; V gene: TRBV7-2; clone size: -; CDR3 DNA: TGTGCCAGCAGTCGGAGGGCCACTGAAGCTTTCTTT; CDR3 protein: CASSRRATEAFF
D gene: TRBD1; J gene: TRBJ1-2; V gene: TRBV7-6; clone size: -; CDR3 DNA: TGTGCCAGCAGCACCACGACAGGGGGCTATGGCTACACCTTC; CDR3 protein: CASSTTTGGYGYTF
D gene: -; J gene: TRBJ2-1; V gene: TRBV6-1; clone size: -; CDR3 DNA: TGTGCCAGCAGTGGGATCGTGGCAGGGCACAATGAGCAGTTCTTC; CDR3 protein: CASSGIVAGHNEQFF
D gene: TRBD1; J gene: TRBJ1-1; V gene: TRBV6-6; clone size: few; CDR3 DNA: TGTGCCAGCAGAAAGACAGGGACGAACACTGAAGCTTTCTTT; CDR3 protein: CASRKTGTNTEAFF